The rows below give T cell receptor beta chains drawn from one sample of a study of CD8 T cells in Susac syndrome. TCRdb reprocessed the immunoSEQ multiplex PCR reads via MiXCR and lists one record per CDR3 protein. The sample holds around 270,000 distinct CDR3 sequences, roughly 85% seen once. Specimen: CD8+ T cells from PBMCs. Receptor source: a human donor with multiple sclerosis. The CDR3 runs from the conserved cysteine through the conserved F or W. A D gene is named only where the DNA matches it firmly.

j_gene: TRBJ2-7
d_gene: NA
v_gene: TRBV11-2
CDR3nt: TGTGCCAGCAGCTTTAGGACTACCACCTACGAGCAGTACTTC
CDR3aa: CASSFRTTTYEQYF

j_gene: TRBJ2-1
d_gene: NA
v_gene: TRBV27
CDR3nt: TGTGCCAGCACCCCCCTAACCCAGCGCGCCTACAATGAGCAGTTCTTC
CDR3aa: CASTPLTQRAYNEQFF

j_gene: TRBJ2-7
d_gene: NA
v_gene: TRBV7-9
CDR3nt: TGTGCCAGCAGCTTATCATCCCCCTCCGAGCAGTACTTC
CDR3aa: CASSLSSPSEQYF

j_gene: TRBJ2-7
d_gene: TRBD1
v_gene: TRBV7-8
CDR3nt: TGTGCCAGCAGCTTTTACTACGGGACAGAAATTCCCTACGAGCAGTACTTC
CDR3aa: CASSFYYGTEIPYEQYF

j_gene: TRBJ2-7
d_gene: TRBD1
v_gene: TRBV6-5
CDR3nt: TGTGCCAGCAGTTACTCGAATCGGCAGGGGGCATTCTACGAGCAGTACTTC
CDR3aa: CASSYSNRQGAFYEQYF

j_gene: TRBJ2-7
d_gene: TRBD1
v_gene: TRBV7-9
CDR3nt: TGTGCCAGCAGCTCGGGACAGGGCCACGAGCAGTACTTC
CDR3aa: CASSSGQGHEQYF

j_gene: TRBJ1-2
d_gene: NA
v_gene: TRBV9
CDR3nt: TGTGCCAGCAGCGTAGAGGCTTATGGCTACACCTTC
CDR3aa: CASSVEAYGYTF

j_gene: TRBJ2-5
d_gene: NA
v_gene: TRBV5-8
CDR3nt: TGTGCCAGCAGCAGAGACGTTAAAGAGACCCAGTACTTC
CDR3aa: CASSRDVKETQYF

j_gene: TRBJ1-2
d_gene: NA
v_gene: TRBV11-2
CDR3nt: TGTGCCAGCAGCCAAGCGATGAGATCGTTTAACTATGGCTACACCTTC
CDR3aa: CASSQAMRSFNYGYTF

j_gene: TRBJ2-1
d_gene: NA
v_gene: TRBV7-9
CDR3nt: TGTGCCAGCAGCTCCAGACTACGGGAATGGTGGGGCAATGAGCAGTTCTTC
CDR3aa: CASSSRLREWWGNEQFF

j_gene: TRBJ2-7
d_gene: NA
v_gene: TRBV6-2/TRBV6-3
CDR3nt: TGTGCCAGCAGCCACTTAGCCGGGCCGGGGGATACGTTGTATGGTAGCTACGAGCAGTACTTC
CDR3aa: CASSHLAGPGDTLYGSYEQYF

j_gene: TRBJ2-5
d_gene: TRBD2
v_gene: TRBV20-1
CDR3nt: TGCAGTGCTAGCCGACTAGCGGGGGCCTACCAAGAGACCCAGTACTTC
CDR3aa: CSASRLAGAYQETQYF

j_gene: TRBJ2-7
d_gene: NA
v_gene: TRBV24-1
CDR3nt: TGTGCCACCAGTGATGGACGGGGGCAGTACTTC
CDR3aa: CATSDGRGQYF

j_gene: TRBJ2-3
d_gene: TRBD2
v_gene: TRBV7-6
CDR3nt: TGTGCCAGCAGTTGGACTAGCAGCGCACAAGATACGCAGTATTTT
CDR3aa: CASSWTSSAQDTQYF